This T cell receptor (beta chain) was identified during a study of identical twins. Regarding the study as a whole: Zero-insertion analyses might be partly confounded by invariant T cells like MAIT and iNKT.

TCRdb re-called the 5' RACE reads through MiXCR, storing one row per CDR3 protein. This sample has about 200,000 distinct CDR3 sequences, with approximately 7.1% found just once. This clonotype showed up many times. What it recognizes is unknown. V gave up 5 bases and J gave up 10 bases, with 15 bases separating them. From germline, CDR1 is SEHNR and CDR2 FQNEAQ (reference sequence). The CDR3 runs to 13 residues. The sample also formed part of further work on T cells expressing NK-cell markers. As reported in that work: The authors restricted sorting to alpha-beta TCR T cells with an anti-gamma-delta TCR antibody in several experiments. The study left the HCMV specificity of expanded NKG2C+ T cell clones unresolved.

The chain employs TRBV7-9 and TRBJ2-1; the D gene is possibly TRBD1 (5 bases). The sample was CD8+ T cells sorted from blood. The TCR originated in a woman under 30 in good health. In DNA, the CDR3 is TGTGCCAGCAGCCCCACAGGACCGAACGAGCAGTTCTTC. Translation gives CASSPTGPNEQFF.